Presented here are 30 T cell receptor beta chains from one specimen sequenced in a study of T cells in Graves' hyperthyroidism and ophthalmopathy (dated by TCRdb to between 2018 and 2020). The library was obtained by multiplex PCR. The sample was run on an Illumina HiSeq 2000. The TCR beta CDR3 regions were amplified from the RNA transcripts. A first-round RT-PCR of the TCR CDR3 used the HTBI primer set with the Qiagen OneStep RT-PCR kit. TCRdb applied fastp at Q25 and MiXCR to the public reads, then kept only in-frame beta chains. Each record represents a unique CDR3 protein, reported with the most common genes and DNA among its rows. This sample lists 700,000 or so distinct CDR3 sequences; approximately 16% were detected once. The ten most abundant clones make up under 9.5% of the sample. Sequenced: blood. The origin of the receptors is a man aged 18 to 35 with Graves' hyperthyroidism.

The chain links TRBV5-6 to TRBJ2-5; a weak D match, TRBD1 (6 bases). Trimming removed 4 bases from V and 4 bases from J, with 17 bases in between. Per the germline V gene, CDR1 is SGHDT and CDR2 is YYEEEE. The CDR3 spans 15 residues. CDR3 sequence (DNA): TGTGCCAGCAGCGTCTCCGACAGGTATCCAGAGACCCAGTACTTC. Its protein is CASSVSDRYPETQYF.

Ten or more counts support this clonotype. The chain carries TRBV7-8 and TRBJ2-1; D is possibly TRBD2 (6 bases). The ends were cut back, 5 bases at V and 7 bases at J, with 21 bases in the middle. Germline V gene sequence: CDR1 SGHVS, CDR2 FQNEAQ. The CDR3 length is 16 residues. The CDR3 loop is CASSPARTGVRNEQFF. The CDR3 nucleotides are TGTGCCAGCAGCCCCGCCCGGACGGGAGTAAGGAATGAGCAGTTCTTC.

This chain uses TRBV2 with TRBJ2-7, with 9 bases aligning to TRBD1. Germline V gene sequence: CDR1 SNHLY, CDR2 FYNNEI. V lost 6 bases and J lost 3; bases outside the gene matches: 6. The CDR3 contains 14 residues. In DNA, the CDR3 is TGTGCCAGCAGGCTTCGACAGGGGGGCTACGAGCAGTACTTC. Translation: CASRLRQGGYEQYF.

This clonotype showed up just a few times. CDR3 in DNA: TGTGCCAGACAGCACAGGGGGCCGGCCTACGAGCAGTACTTC. Encoded protein: CARQHRGPAYEQYF. The chain couples TRBV19 to TRBJ2-7; 9 positions agree with TRBD1. Germline loops: CDR1 LNHDA, CDR2 SQIVND (reference sequence). The V segment lost 9 bases and the J segment 2 bases; nucleotides outside the gene matches: 8. This CDR3 is 14 amino acids long.

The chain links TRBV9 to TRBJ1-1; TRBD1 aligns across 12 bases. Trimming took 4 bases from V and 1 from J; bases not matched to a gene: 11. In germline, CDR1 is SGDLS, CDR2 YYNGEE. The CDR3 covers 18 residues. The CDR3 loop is CASSKTGTGGDKNTEAFF. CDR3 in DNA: TGTGCCAGCAGCAAAACAGGGACAGGGGGCGATAAGAACACTGAAGCTTTCTTT.

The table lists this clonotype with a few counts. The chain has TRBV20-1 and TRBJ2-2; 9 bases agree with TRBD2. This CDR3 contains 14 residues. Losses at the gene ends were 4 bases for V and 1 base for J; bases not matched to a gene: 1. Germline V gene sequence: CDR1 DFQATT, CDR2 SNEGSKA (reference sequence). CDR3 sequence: CSAKTSGNTGELFF. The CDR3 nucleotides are TGCAGTGCTAAGACTAGCGGGAACACCGGGGAGCTGTTTTTT.

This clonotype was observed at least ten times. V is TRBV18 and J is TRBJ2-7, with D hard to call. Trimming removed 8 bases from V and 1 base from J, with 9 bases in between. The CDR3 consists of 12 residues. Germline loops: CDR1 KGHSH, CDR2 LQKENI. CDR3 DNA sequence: TGTGCCAGCAGTCCACCTTCCTACGAGCAGTACTTC. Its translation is CASSPPSYEQYF.

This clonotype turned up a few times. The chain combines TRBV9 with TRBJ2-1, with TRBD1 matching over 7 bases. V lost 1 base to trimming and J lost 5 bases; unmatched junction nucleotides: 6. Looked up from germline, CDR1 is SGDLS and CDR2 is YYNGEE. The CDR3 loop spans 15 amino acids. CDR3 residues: CASSVFEGAHNEQFF. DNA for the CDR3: TGTGCCAGCAGCGTATTCGAGGGGGCACACAATGAGCAGTTCTTC.

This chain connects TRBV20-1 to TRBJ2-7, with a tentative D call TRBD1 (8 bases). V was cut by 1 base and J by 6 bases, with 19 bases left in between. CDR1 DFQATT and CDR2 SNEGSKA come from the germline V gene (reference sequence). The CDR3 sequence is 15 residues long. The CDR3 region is CSARAPWTGRGEQYF. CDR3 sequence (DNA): TGCAGTGCTAGAGCCCCCTGGACAGGGAGGGGCGAGCAGTACTTC.

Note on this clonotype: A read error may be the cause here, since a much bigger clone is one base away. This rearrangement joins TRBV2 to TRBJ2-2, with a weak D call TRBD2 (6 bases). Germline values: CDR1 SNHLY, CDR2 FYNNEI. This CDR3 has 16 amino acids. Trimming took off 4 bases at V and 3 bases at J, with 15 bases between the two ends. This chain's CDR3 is CASSGYTRLDTGELFF. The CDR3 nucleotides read TGTGCCAGCAGTGGCTACACTCGACTAGACACCGGGGAGCTGTTTTTT.

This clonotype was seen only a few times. The CDR3 coding sequence is TGTGCCAGTAGTAGGACAGGGATTTGGACTAGCGGGAGGATCCATGAGCAGTTCTTC. Translated, it gives CASSRTGIWTSGRIHEQFF. This chain links TRBV19 with TRBJ2-1; the match to TRBD2 covers 14 bases. The germline gives CDR1 LNHDA, CDR2 SQIVND (reference sequence). V gave up 4 bases and J gave up 8 bases; unmatched junction bases: 16. The CDR3 loop spans 19 amino acids.

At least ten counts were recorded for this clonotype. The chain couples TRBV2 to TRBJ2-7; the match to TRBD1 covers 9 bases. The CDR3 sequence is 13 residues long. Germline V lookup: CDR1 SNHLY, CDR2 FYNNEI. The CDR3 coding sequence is TGTGCTTGGCAGGGACAGGGTTCCTACGAGCAGTACTTC. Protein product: CAWQGQGSYEQYF.

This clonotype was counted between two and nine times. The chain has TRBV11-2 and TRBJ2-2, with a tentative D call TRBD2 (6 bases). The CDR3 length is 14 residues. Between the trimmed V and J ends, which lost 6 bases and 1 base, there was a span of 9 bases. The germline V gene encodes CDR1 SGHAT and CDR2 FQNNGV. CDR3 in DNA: TGTGCCAGCAGATTCGGGGGGAACACCGGGGAGCTGTTTTTT. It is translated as CASRFGGNTGELFF. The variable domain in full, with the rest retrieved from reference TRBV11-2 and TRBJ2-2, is EAGVAQSPRYKIIEKRQSVAFWCNPISGHATLYWYQQILGQGPKLLIQFQNNGVVDDSQLPKDRFSAERLKGVDSTLKIQPAKLEDSAVYLCASRFGGNTGELFFGEGSRLTVL.

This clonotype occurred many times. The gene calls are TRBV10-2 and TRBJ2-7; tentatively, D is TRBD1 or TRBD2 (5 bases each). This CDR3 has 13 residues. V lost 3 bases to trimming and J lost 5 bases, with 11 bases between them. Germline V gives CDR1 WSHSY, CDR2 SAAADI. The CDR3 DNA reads TGCGCCAGCAGTGAATCAGGGAGCCACGAGCAGTACTTC. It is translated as CASSESGSHEQYF.

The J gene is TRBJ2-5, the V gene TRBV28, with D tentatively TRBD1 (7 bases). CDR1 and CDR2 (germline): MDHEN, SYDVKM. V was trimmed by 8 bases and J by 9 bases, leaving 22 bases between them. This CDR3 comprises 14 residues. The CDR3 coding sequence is TGTGCCAGCCTTTCTCGCGGCAGGGGGGAGGCCCAGTACTTC. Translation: CASLSRGRGEAQYF.

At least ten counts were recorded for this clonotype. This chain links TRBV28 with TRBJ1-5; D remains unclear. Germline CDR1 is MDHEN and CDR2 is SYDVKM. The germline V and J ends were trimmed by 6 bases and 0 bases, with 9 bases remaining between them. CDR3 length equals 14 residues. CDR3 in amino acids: CASSSGYSNQPQHF. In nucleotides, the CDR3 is TGTGCCAGCAGCTCCGGTTATAGCAATCAGCCCCAGCATTTT.

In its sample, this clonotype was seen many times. The chain's CDR3 is CASSSRGASLNTEAFF. The CDR3 bases are TGTGCCAGTAGCTCTAGGGGGGCCAGCCTGAACACTGAAGCTTTCTTT. This chain uses TRBV19 with TRBJ1-1; maybe TRBD1 (6 bases). Per the germline V gene, CDR1 is LNHDA and CDR2 is SQIVND (reference sequence). The CDR3 consists of 16 residues. V lost 6 bases and J lost 0, with 17 bases in between.

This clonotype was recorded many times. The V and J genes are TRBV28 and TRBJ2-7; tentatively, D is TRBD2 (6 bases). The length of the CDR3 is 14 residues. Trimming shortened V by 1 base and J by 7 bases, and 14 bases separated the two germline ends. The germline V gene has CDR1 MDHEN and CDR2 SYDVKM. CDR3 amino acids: CASSLFGGSREQYF. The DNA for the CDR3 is TGTGCCAGCAGTTTATTCGGGGGATCGAGGGAGCAGTACTTC. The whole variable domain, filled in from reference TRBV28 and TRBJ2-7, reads DVKVTQSSRYLVKRTGEKVFLECVQDMDHENMFWYRQDPGLGLRLIYFSYDVKMKEKGDIPEGYSVSREKKERFSLILESASTNQTSMYLCASSLFGGSREQYFGPGTRLTVT.

CDR3 nucleotide sequence: TGTGCCAGCAGCTTGAAGCTAGAAAGGAATGAGCAGTTCTTC. Translating gives CASSLKLERNEQFF. The chain carries TRBV5-4 and TRBJ2-1, with D uncertain. The CDR3 runs to 14 residues. Germline loops: CDR1 SGHNT, CDR2 YYREEE (reference sequence). V was cut by 1 base and J by 7 bases, with 12 bases left in between.

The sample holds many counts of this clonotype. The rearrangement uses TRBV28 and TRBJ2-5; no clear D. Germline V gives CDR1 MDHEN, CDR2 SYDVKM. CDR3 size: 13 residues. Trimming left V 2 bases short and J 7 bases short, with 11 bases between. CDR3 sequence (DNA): TGTGCCAGCAGTTTAGCGGCTGCTGCGACCCAGTACTTC. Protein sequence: CASSLAAAATQYF.

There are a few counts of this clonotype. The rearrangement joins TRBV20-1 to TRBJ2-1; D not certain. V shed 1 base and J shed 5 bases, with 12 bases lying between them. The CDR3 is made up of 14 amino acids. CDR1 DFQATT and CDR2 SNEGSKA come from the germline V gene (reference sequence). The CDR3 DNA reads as TGCAGTGCTAGAGCCATTTCCGACGACAATGAGCAGTTCTTC. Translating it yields CSARAISDDNEQFF.

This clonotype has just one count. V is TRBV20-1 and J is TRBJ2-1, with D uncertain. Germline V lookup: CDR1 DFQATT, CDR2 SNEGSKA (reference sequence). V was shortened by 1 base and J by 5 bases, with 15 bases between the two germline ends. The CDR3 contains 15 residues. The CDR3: CSARGLRDVNNEQFF. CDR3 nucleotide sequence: TGCAGTGCTAGAGGTCTTAGGGATGTGAACAATGAGCAGTTCTTC.

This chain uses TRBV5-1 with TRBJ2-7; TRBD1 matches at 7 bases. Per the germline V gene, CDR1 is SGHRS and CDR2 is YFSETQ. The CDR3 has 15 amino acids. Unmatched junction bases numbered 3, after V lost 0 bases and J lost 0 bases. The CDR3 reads CASSLEGATSYEQYF. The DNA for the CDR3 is TGCGCCAGCAGCTTGGAGGGGGCAACCTCCTACGAGCAGTACTTC.

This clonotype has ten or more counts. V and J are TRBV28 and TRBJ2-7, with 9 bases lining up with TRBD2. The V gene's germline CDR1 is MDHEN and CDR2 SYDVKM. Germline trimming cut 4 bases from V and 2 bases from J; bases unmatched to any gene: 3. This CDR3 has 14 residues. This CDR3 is CASSYTSGPYEQYF. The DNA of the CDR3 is TGTGCCAGCAGTTACACTAGCGGGCCCTACGAGCAGTACTTC.

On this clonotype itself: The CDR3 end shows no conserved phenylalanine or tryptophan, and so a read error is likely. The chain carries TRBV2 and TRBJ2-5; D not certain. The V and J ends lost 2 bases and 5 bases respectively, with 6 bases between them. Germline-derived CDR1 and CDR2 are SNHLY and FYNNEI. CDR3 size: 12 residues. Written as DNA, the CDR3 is TGTGCCAGCAGTGAAAGGTCGGAGACCCAGTACCTC. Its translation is CASSERSETQYL.

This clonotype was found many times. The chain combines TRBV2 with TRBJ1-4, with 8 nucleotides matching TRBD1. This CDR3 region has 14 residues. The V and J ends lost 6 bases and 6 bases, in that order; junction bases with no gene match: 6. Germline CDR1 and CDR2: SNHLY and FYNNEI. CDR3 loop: CASRRTGQHEKLFF. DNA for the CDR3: TGTGCCAGCAGGCGGACAGGGCAGCATGAAAAACTGTTTTTT.

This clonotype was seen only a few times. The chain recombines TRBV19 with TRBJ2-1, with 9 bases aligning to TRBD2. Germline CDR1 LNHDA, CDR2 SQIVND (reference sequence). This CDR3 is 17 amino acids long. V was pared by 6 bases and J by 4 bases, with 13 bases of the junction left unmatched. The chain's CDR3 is CASSTTLLAGWYNEQFF. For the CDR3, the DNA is TGTGCCAGTAGCACAACCTTACTAGCGGGCTGGTACAATGAGCAGTTCTTC.

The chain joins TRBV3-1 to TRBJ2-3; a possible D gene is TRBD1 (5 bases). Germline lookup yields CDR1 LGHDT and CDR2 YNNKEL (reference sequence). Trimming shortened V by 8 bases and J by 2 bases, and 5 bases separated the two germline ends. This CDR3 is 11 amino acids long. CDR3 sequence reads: CASGHTDTQYF. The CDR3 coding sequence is TGTGCCAGCGGACACACAGATACGCAGTATTTT.

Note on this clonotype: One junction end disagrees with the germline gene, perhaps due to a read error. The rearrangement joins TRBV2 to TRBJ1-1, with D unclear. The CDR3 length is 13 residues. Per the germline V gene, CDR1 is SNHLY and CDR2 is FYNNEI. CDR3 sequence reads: CANSTEGGTEAFF. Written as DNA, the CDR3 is TGTGCCAACAGTACCGAGGGTGGCACTGAAGCTTTCTTT.

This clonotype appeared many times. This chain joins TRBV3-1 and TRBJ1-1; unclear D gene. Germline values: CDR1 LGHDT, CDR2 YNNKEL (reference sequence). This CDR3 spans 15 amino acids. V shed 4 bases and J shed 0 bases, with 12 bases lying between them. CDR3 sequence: CASSPGDALNTEAFF. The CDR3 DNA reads TGTGCCAGCAGCCCCGGTGATGCTCTGAACACTGAAGCTTTCTTT.